The 13 T cell receptor beta chains reported below all come from one sample, sequenced in a study of regulatory T cells in long-lasting Graves disease. Noted time point: newly diagnosed GD, antithyroid drugs for less than 3 months. There was RNA extracted from PBMCs, and the TCR library was made from it. Arm-PCR of CDR3 regions and iRepertoire HTBI primers were used to build TCR beta libraries. TCRdb ran MiXCR on the multiplex PCR reads and lists one entry per CDR3 protein. The repertoire has around 400,000 distinct CDR3 sequences, approximately 15% of them found once; the top ten carry approximately 7.8%. In addition, the sample was reused for a study of T cells in Graves' hyperthyroidism and ophthalmopathy.

The sequences come from peripheral blood mononuclear cells (PBMCs), collected at new diagnosis, from a patient treated with antithyroid drugs. Receptors originate from a woman aged 40 to 55 with Graves disease.

This clonotype has at least ten counts. This sequence joins TRBV7-2 and TRBJ2-5, with 10 positions matching TRBD2. The CDR3 runs 14 residues. J lost 5 bases, V lost 4 bases, and 4 bases had no gene match. CDR1 is SGHTA and CDR2 is FQGNSA in the germline V gene. The CDR3 DNA follows: TGTGCCAGCAGCTCCGGGACTAGCGTGGAGACCCAGTACTTC. Encoded protein: CASSSGTSVETQYF. The entire variable domain, with the rest obtained from reference TRBV7-2 and TRBJ2-5, is as follows: GAGVSQSPSNKVTEKGKDVELRCDPISGHTALYWYRQSLGQGLEFLIYFQGNSAPDKSGLPSDRFSAERTGGSVSTLTIQRTQQEDSAVYLCASSSGTSVETQYFGPGTRLLVL.

This clonotype was observed at least ten times. This chain connects TRBV12-3 or TRBV12-4 to TRBJ2-3; TRBD2 agrees at 9 bases. This CDR3 spans 15 amino acids. Trimming cost V 7 bases and J 7 bases; bases outside gene matches: 12. The CDR3 reads CASTLGLAGRNTQYF. DNA of the CDR3: TGTGCCAGCACCTTGGGCCTAGCGGGAAGAAATACGCAGTATTTT.

This clonotype was seen repeatedly, ten times or more. V gene TRBV7-9 combines with J gene TRBJ1-5; possible D gene TRBD1, 6 bases. The length of the CDR3 is 14 residues. Germline values: CDR1 SEHNR, CDR2 FQNEAQ (reference sequence). Trimming took off 5 bases at V and 5 bases at J, with 13 bases between the two ends. CDR3: CASSPQGAYQPQHF. CDR3 coding DNA: TGTGCCAGCAGCCCACAGGGAGCTTATCAGCCCCAGCATTTT.

This clonotype has a handful of counts. This rearrangement joins TRBV24-1 to TRBJ2-7, with 9 bases lining up with TRBD2. CDR1 KGHDR and CDR2 SFDVKD come from the germline V gene. Losses at the gene ends were 3 bases for V and 4 bases for J; bases not matched to a gene: 12. The CDR3 is made up of 17 amino acids. CDR3 nucleotides: TGTGCCACCAGTGATATCGTGGTTAGCGGGAGAAAGTACGAGCAGTACTTC. It yields the protein CATSDIVVSGRKYEQYF.

V usage is TRBV2 and J usage is TRBJ1-1; D not resolved. Germline V gives CDR1 SNHLY, CDR2 FYNNEI. There are 13 residues in the CDR3. V lost 6 bases, J lost 2 bases, and 10 bases lay in between. The CDR3 DNA reads TGTGCCAGCAGGGTCGTCACAAACACTGAAGCTTTCTTT. It translates to CASRVVTNTEAFF.

In the case of this clonotype: Just one base apart from a much larger clone, this may be a read error. The chain has TRBV7-2 and TRBJ2-5; D remains unclear. The CDR3 has 13 residues. V was shortened by 5 bases and J by 3 bases, with 10 bases between the two germline ends. Germline V gene data show CDR1 as SGHTA and CDR2 as FQGNSA. As DNA, the CDR3 is TGTGCCAGCAGCGTTCACGTTGAAGAGACCCAGTACTTC. This codes for CASSVHVEETQYF.

This clonotype was detected many times. An end of the junction does not agree with germline; a read error may underlie this. The rearrangement joins TRBV11-2 to TRBJ1-1; D not certain. CDR3 length equals 13 residues. Germline V CDR1 and CDR2: SGHAT, FQNNGV. The CDR3 sequence: CASTLRILGEAFF. The DNA of the CDR3 is TGTGCCAGCACCTTACGGATACTTGGTGAAGCTTTCTTT.

Many counts were recorded for this clonotype. The chain employs TRBV3-1 and TRBJ2-7; 7 bases are a match to TRBD1. V shed 3 bases and J 2 bases; nucleotides not matched to a gene: 4. Germline loops: CDR1 LGHDT, CDR2 YNNKEL (reference sequence). CDR3 length: 14 residues. The CDR3 loop reads CASSQATGTYEQYF. DNA for the CDR3: TGTGCCAGCAGCCAGGCGACAGGGACCTACGAGCAGTACTTC.

This clonotype has a handful of counts. V gene TRBV27 combines with J gene TRBJ2-7, with D perhaps matching TRBD1 (6 bases). The CDR3 covers 13 residues. Trimming pared 6 bases from V and 5 bases from J, leaving 14 bases between. Per the germline V gene, CDR1 is MNHEY and CDR2 is SMNVEV (reference sequence). The DNA for the CDR3 is TGTGCCAGCAGCAGGGGTCCCTTGAACGAGCAGTACTTC. Protein sequence: CASSRGPLNEQYF.

This chain joins TRBV3-1 and TRBJ1-5; 10 bases match TRBD1. J gave up 9 bases and V 3 bases, and 2 bases lay outside the gene matches. Germline CDR1 is LGHDT and CDR2 is YNNKEL (reference sequence). This CDR3 comprises 13 residues. CDR3 bases: TGTGCCAGCAGCCAGACAGGGGGCTGGCCCCAGCATTTT. Amino acids: CASSQTGGWPQHF. The full variable domain, in which reference TRBV3-1 and TRBJ1-5 provide the parts outside the CDR3, is DTAVSQTPKYLVTQMGNDKSIKCEQNLGHDTMYWYKQDSKKFLKIMFSYNNKELIINETVPNRFSPKSPDKAHLNLHINSLELGDSAVYFCASSQTGGWPQHFGDGTRLSIL.

In its sample, this clonotype was seen many times. V usage is TRBV12-3 or TRBV12-4 and J usage is TRBJ2-5, with 7 bases aligning to TRBD1. The CDR3 sequence is 13 residues long. V lost 5 bases, J lost 2 bases, and 2 bases stayed unmatched. The CDR3 is CASSDRAQETQYF. The CDR3 DNA is TGTGCCAGCAGTGACAGGGCGCAAGAGACCCAGTACTTC.

In DNA, the CDR3 is TGTGCCAGCAGCTTGGGACAGGGGAAAGTAAGCACAGATACGCAGTATTTT. As protein: CASSLGQGKVSTDTQYF. The rearrangement links TRBV5-4 to TRBJ2-3; TRBD1 agrees at 8 bases. The CDR3 contains 17 residues. J gave up 0 bases and V 0 bases, and 6 bases lay outside the gene matches. The germline CDR1 and CDR2 sequences are SGHNT and YYREEE (reference sequence).

The chain has TRBV7-2 and TRBJ1-2; tentatively, D is TRBD1 (6 bases). V lost 2 bases and J lost 7, with 11 bases in between. The CDR3 length is 13 residues. Germline CDR1 reads SGHTA; CDR2 reads FQGNSA. CDR3 sequence: CASSLRGISGYTF. Written as DNA, the CDR3 is TGTGCCAGCAGCTTAAGGGGGATTAGTGGCTACACCTTC.